The entry below gives a single TCR beta chain sequence along with its context. The clone's antigen remains unknown. Nothing much larger sits one base from this clone, and base qualities are not available. This sample was included in a study of blood T cell repertoires in COVID-19 (TCRdb year 2020). Context from the whole study: Samples covering the acute and convalescent phases of COVID-19 were provided by collaborators in the United States, Italy and Spain. The samples were drawn from two sources: the first 160 participants of the ongoing ImmuneRACE study, and over 950 subjects contributed by 6 global collaborators. HLA class I and class II types, where available, came from metadata supplied by the sample provider rather than from assay-based typing. Deeply sampled blood TCRbeta repertoires from subjects exposed to, actively infected with, or recovered from COVID-19 were included in the dataset. The material from the prospective study consisted of cDNA or gDNA derived from T cells, B-cell-depleted T cells, or PBMCs. A de-identified subject ID, COVID-19 status, age in years and sex were almost always included in the sample metadata. The repertoires were made available in a free public database intended to serve as a resource for research on the immune response to SARS-CoV-2.

The paper as a whole reports these results and caveats: The quantity of clinical and demographic metadata differed by source and by participant and was supplied without curation.

The germline V end is reduced by 10 bases and the J end by 5 bases; junction bases left unmatched: 8. CDR1 and CDR2 (PRHDT, FYEKMQ) derive from the germline V gene (reference sequence). Spanning cysteine to phenylalanine, the CDR3 consists of 12 amino acids. Only the CDR3 part of the read is kept: 36 bases, read in frame from the first base. Each collaborating institution followed its own protocols to collect whole blood in K2EDTA tubes. For TCRbeta analysis, collaborators shipped samples as frozen whole blood, isolated PBMCs, or DNA extracted from either of those sample types. TCRbeta CDR3 regions were amplified from genomic DNA using the immunoSEQ Assay, a bias-controlled multiplex PCR. In the authors' own workflow: The number of nucleated cells in each sample was estimated by amplification of reference gene primers within the assay. To quantify the absolute abundance of each unique TCRbeta CDR3 rearrangement, sequence reads were collapsed and filtered. For each sample, productive Simpson clonality was calculated as the square root of Simpson's diversity index over productive rearrangements. The table comes from immuneACCESS by way of TCRdb, which keeps in-frame sequences with V and J called. Part of the clones is missing from these tables; in studies checked, under half for an unresolved V gene and the rest for unknown reasons. V and J calls and clone size are as listed in that table; D and trimming were resolved from the DNA. The sample has approximately 44,000 clones on record, 65% to 85% of them singletons. The top ten clonotypes cover about 30% of the sample.

The specimen was peripheral blood. The chain joins TRBV13 to TRBJ2-7; TRBD1 agrees with 7 junctional bases. This TCR came from an elderly woman with acute or convalescent COVID-19. The nucleotide sequence reads as follows: TGTGCCACCCGACAGGGTTCCGACGAGCAGTACTTC. Translated, it gives CATRQGSDEQYF.